These 30 T cell receptor beta chains share one sample of origin, sequenced in a study of T cells in Graves' hyperthyroidism and ophthalmopathy. RNA transcripts were the template for amplifying TCR beta CDR3 regions. TCR CDR3 regions were first amplified by RT-PCR with HTBI primers. MiXCR, run by TCRdb on the multiplex PCR reads, gives a single entry per CDR3 protein. The data show a few hundred thousand distinct CDR3 sequences, with about 15% seen just once and about 30% held by the top ten. What was sequenced was blood. The source is a woman aged 18-30 years with Graves' hyperthyroidism that later progressed to Graves' ophthalmopathy.

This clonotype was counted many times. The chain has TRBV12-5 and TRBJ2-3; 12 bases are a match to TRBD2. With V trimmed by 1 base and J by 6 bases, 2 bases remained unmatched. This CDR3 is built from 15 residues. Germline V gene lookup returns CDR1 LGHNT and CDR2 FRNRAP. CDR3 in amino acids: CASGLGLAGADTQYF. CDR3 bases: TGTGCTAGTGGTTTGGGACTAGCGGGAGCTGATACGCAGTATTTT.

This clonotype has a single count. The rearrangement uses TRBV6-2 or TRBV6-3 and TRBJ2-5, with TRBD2 matching over 7 bases. Per the germline V gene, CDR1 is MNHEY and CDR2 is SVGEGT. This CDR3 comprises 18 residues. The V segment lost 0 bases and the J segment 4 bases; nucleotides outside the gene matches: 14. In nucleotides, the CDR3 is TGTGCCAGCAGTTACTCTAACCGTGGACTAGTGGGAGGAGAGACCCAGTACTTC. This sequence encodes CASSYSNRGLVGGETQYF.

This clonotype appeared a few times. The gene calls are TRBV20-1 and TRBJ2-3, with D perhaps being TRBD1 or TRBD2 (5 bases each). Trimming cost V 2 bases and J 0 bases, with 9 bases left between them. CDR1 DFQATT and CDR2 SNEGSKA come from the germline V gene (reference sequence). This CDR3 spans 14 amino acids. This CDR3 is CSARKGPSTDTQYF. For the CDR3, the DNA is TGCAGTGCTAGAAAGGGACCTAGCACAGATACGCAGTATTTT.

This clonotype came up many times. The V and J genes are TRBV9 and TRBJ1-2; 9 nucleotides line up with TRBD1. Germline trimming cut 0 bases from V and 5 bases from J; bases unmatched to any gene: 5. Germline V CDR1 and CDR2: SGDLS, YYNGEE. The CDR3 loop spans 15 amino acids. The chain's CDR3 is CASSVDADRGYGYTF. The DNA of the CDR3 is TGTGCCAGCAGCGTAGATGCGGACAGGGGATATGGCTACACCTTC.

The V call is TRBV19, the J call TRBJ2-1; either TRBD1 or TRBD2 may fit D (5 bases each). CDR3 length: 14 residues. V shed 5 bases and J shed 8 bases, with 16 bases lying between them. Germline lookup yields CDR1 LNHDA and CDR2 SQIVND (reference sequence). The CDR3 DNA follows: TGTGCCAGTAGTCCCAGCCTCAGGGACGATGAGCAGTTCTTC. Its protein product is CASSPSLRDDEQFF. Looking up the rest from reference TRBV19 and TRBJ2-1 gives the full variable domain: DGGITQSPKYLFRKEGQNVTLSCEQNLNHDAMYWYRQDPGQGLRLIYYSQIVNDFQKGDIAEGYSVSREKKESFPLTVTSAQKNPTAFYLCASSPSLRDDEQFFGPGTRLTVL.

This clonotype was recorded a few times. The chain uses TRBV4-1 and TRBJ2-1; TRBD2 might be the D (5 bases). CDR1 and CDR2 from the germline V gene are MGHRA and YSYEKL. This CDR3 spans 15 amino acids. Trimming took 1 base from V and 2 from J, leaving 9 bases between them. CDR3 in amino acids: CASSQGENPYNEQFF. In DNA, the CDR3 is TGCGCCAGCAGCCAAGGGGAGAATCCCTACAATGAGCAGTTCTTC.

This clonotype was seen only a few times. The V gene is TRBV9, the J gene TRBJ1-4; D perhaps matches TRBD1 (5 bases). The CDR3 has 15 residues. The V gene's germline CDR1 is SGDLS and CDR2 YYNGEE. The germline V and J ends were trimmed by 0 bases and 10 bases, with 16 bases remaining between them. The chain's CDR3 is CASSVDPTVGGKLFF. The CDR3, as DNA: TGTGCCAGCAGCGTAGATCCGACGGTGGGGGGAAAACTGTTTTTT.

This clonotype was observed a single time. This sequence may be a read error, since a much larger clone differs from it by one base. The CDR3 loop reads CASSLSRLAGDMSEQLF. The CDR3 DNA is TGTGCCAGCAGCTTATCTCGACTAGCGGGAGACATGAGTGAGCAGCTCTTC. The V call is TRBV7-9, the J call TRBJ2-1, with TRBD2 matching over 12 bases. CDR1 and CDR2 from the germline V gene are SEHNR and FQNEAQ (reference sequence). This CDR3 spans 17 amino acids.

This clonotype was seen just once. The J gene is TRBJ1-5, the V gene TRBV19; 9 bases align to TRBD1. The CDR3 covers 16 residues. Germline V gene sequence: CDR1 LNHDA, CDR2 SQIVND (reference sequence). J gave up 5 bases and V 4 bases, and 9 bases lay outside the gene matches. CDR3 nucleotide sequence: TGTGCCAGTAGTAAGCCCGGGACAGGGAGGGATCAGCCCCAGCATTTT. It codes for CASSKPGTGRDQPQHF. The full variable domain, in which reference TRBV19 and TRBJ1-5 provide the parts outside the CDR3, is DGGITQSPKYLFRKEGQNVTLSCEQNLNHDAMYWYRQDPGQGLRLIYYSQIVNDFQKGDIAEGYSVSREKKESFPLTVTSAQKNPTAFYLCASSKPGTGRDQPQHFGDGTRLSIL.

This clonotype was counted many times. The chain joins TRBV6-1 to TRBJ2-2; possibly TRBD1 for D (6 bases). This CDR3 is 15 amino acids long. Trimming shortened V by 3 bases and J by 4 bases, and 12 bases separated the two germline ends. CDR1 and CDR2 from the germline V gene are MNHNS and SASEGT. CDR3 DNA: TGTGCCAGCAGTGAGGCAGGGGTGGCCACCGGGGAGCTGTTTTTT. Its protein is CASSEAGVATGELFF.

In its sample, this clonotype was seen many times. The V call is TRBV18, the J call TRBJ2-7, with D unclear. CDR1 KGHSH and CDR2 LQKENI come from the germline V gene. Trimming removed 2 bases from V and 6 bases from J, with 11 bases in between. This CDR3 comprises 13 residues. CDR3 coding DNA: TGTGCCAGCTCACCATCGGACGTACGCGAGCAGTACTTC. Protein: CASSPSDVREQYF.

The V gene is TRBV3-1, the J gene TRBJ2-7, with a possible D match to TRBD2 (6 bases). CDR3 length equals 18 residues. The V end lost 4 bases, the J end lost 0 bases, and 22 bases lay between the germline ends. CDR1 is LGHDT and CDR2 is YNNKEL in the germline V gene (reference sequence). The CDR3 DNA is TGTGCCAGCAGCCCGGGGTTGGGGCGGGACGGATACTCCTACGAGCAGTACTTC. Protein sequence: CASSPGLGRDGYSYEQYF.

This clonotype was counted at least ten times. The V gene is TRBV13, the J gene TRBJ1-1; 7 bases match TRBD1. The CDR3 sequence is 17 residues long. The junction had 10 bases not matched to a gene; V was cut back by 1 base and J by 2 bases. Germline lookup yields CDR1 PRHDT and CDR2 FYEKMQ (reference sequence). CDR3 amino acids: CASSLVDRVAVNTEAFF. The CDR3, as DNA: TGTGCCAGCAGCTTAGTTGACAGGGTGGCGGTAAACACTGAAGCTTTCTTT.

This clonotype was detected only a few times. J is TRBJ2-1 and V is TRBV7-8; 7 positions agree with TRBD1. V shed 5 bases, J shed 7 bases, and the junction held 14 bases outside the gene matches. Germline assignment: CDR1 SGHVS and CDR2 FQNEAQ. The CDR3 is 16 residues long. The CDR3 reads CASSLSPAGGRNEQFF. The CDR3 nucleotides read TGTGCCAGCAGCCTTAGCCCGGCAGGGGGTCGTAATGAGCAGTTCTTC. Together with reference TRBV7-8 and TRBJ2-1, the CDR3 gives the full variable domain: GAGVSQSPRYKVAKRGQDVALRCDPISGHVSLFWYQQALGQGPEFLTYFQNEAQLDKSGLPSDRFFAERPEGSVSTLKIQRTQQEDSAVYLCASSLSPAGGRNEQFFGPGTRLTVL.

The chain employs TRBV20-1 and TRBJ2-1; 11 bases fit TRBD2. V shed 5 bases, J shed 5 bases, and the junction held 8 bases outside the gene matches. Germline V gene lookup returns CDR1 DFQATT and CDR2 SNEGSKA (reference sequence). This CDR3 is built from 15 residues. The CDR3 protein is CSACTSGSRDNEQFF. The CDR3 coding sequence is TGCAGTGCTTGTACTAGCGGGAGTAGGGACAATGAGCAGTTCTTC.

This clonotype occurred a few times. J is TRBJ2-6 and V is TRBV27, with no clear D. Germline V gene sequence: CDR1 MNHEY, CDR2 SMNVEV (reference sequence). The CDR3 loop spans 14 amino acids. Trimming cost V 1 base and J 2 bases, with 3 bases left between them. The CDR3: CASSLYPGANVLTF. In DNA, the CDR3 is TGTGCCAGCAGTTTATACCCTGGGGCCAACGTCCTGACTTTC. Full variable domain (missing parts from reference TRBV27 and TRBJ2-6): EAQVTQNPRYLITVTGKKLTVTCSQNMNHEYMSWYRQDPGLGLRQIYYSMNVEVTDKGDVPEGYKVSRKEKRNFPLILESPSPNQTSLYFCASSLYPGANVLTFGAGSRLTVL.

There are many counts of this clonotype. This chain links TRBV2 with TRBJ2-5, with 12 bases matching TRBD1. The CDR3 contains 16 residues. Germline CDR1 SNHLY, CDR2 FYNNEI. The V and J ends lost 7 bases and 5 bases, in that order; junction bases with no gene match: 11. The CDR3 region has the DNA TGTGCCAGCAAGGCGGGACAGGGGGCACCCCAGGAGACCCAGTACTTC. This sequence encodes CASKAGQGAPQETQYF.

This sequence joins TRBV12-3 or TRBV12-4 and TRBJ1-5, with a weak D call TRBD1 (5 bases). The CDR3 runs 14 residues. V was trimmed by 2 bases and J by 5 bases, leaving 10 bases between them. The CDR3 bases are TGTGCCAGCAGTTTATGGCAGGGCGATCAGCCCCAGCATTTT. This encodes CASSLWQGDQPQHF.

There are a few counts of this clonotype. A much larger clone differs from this one at a single base, so this may be a read error. The chain is built from TRBV7-2 and TRBJ2-7; 11 positions match TRBD1. There are 14 residues in the CDR3. Unmatched junction bases numbered 0, after V lost 1 base and J lost 4 bases. The germline CDR1 and CDR2 sequences are SGHTA and FQGNSA. CDR3 DNA sequence: TGTGCCAGCAGCTTAGGGGACAGGGGGTACGAGCAGTACTTC. It is translated as CASSLGDRGYEQYF. The full variable domain, in which reference TRBV7-2 and TRBJ2-7 provide the parts outside the CDR3, is GAGVSQSPSNKVTEKGKDVELRCDPISGHTALYWYRQSLGQGLEFLIYFQGNSAPDKSGLPSDRFSAERTGGSVSTLTIQRTQQEDSAVYLCASSLGDRGYEQYFGPGTRLTVT.

The chain has TRBV10-1 and TRBJ2-1; TRBD1 matches at 7 bases. Germline values: CDR1 WNHNN, CDR2 SYGVQD (reference sequence). The CDR3 is made up of 14 amino acids. The ends lost 7 bases at V and 4 bases at J; junction bases unmatched: 7. This chain's CDR3 is CASNRGRLYNEQFF. DNA of the CDR3: TGCGCCAGCAACAGGGGCCGGTTGTACAATGAGCAGTTCTTC.

This clonotype was counted many times. V and J are TRBV28 and TRBJ1-5; TRBD1 matches at 7 bases. This CDR3 is 16 amino acids long. The junction had 8 bases not matched to a gene; V was cut back by 2 bases and J by 4 bases. Germline CDR1 and CDR2: MDHEN and SYDVKM. The CDR3 protein is CASSLHDGTVNQPQHF. CDR3 nucleotide sequence: TGTGCCAGCAGTTTACATGACGGGACAGTTAATCAGCCCCAGCATTTT.

CDR3 region: CSVESRQGISYEQYF. In nucleotides, the CDR3 is TGCAGCGTTGAAAGCCGACAGGGGATCTCCTACGAGCAGTACTTC. The gene calls are TRBV29-1 and TRBJ2-7; 8 nucleotides match TRBD1. Germline V gives CDR1 SQVTM, CDR2 ANQGSEA. The ends lost 2 bases at V and 0 bases at J; junction bases unmatched: 6. This CDR3 has 15 residues.

This clonotype turned up a few times. The chain combines TRBV2 with TRBJ2-2; 8 bases line up with TRBD2. The CDR3 spans 14 residues. Germline lookup yields CDR1 SNHLY and CDR2 FYNNEI. Trimming at V came to 7 bases and at J to 4 bases, leaving 5 bases not matched to a gene. The CDR3 bases are TGTGCCAGCAACCAGGGACTAGGCACCGGGGAGCTGTTTTTT. This sequence encodes CASNQGLGTGELFF.

This chain links TRBV28 with TRBJ1-6, with TRBD1 identical over 9 bases. The germline V gene has CDR1 MDHEN and CDR2 SYDVKM. The CDR3 covers 15 residues. With 6 bases clipped from V and 10 bases from J, the junction kept 10 bases outside the gene matches. CDR3 DNA sequence: TGTGCCAGCAGCGATCGGGACAGGGTTTCATCACCCCTCCACTTT. Protein sequence: CASSDRDRVSSPLHF. Using reference TRBV28 and TRBJ1-6 for the parts outside the CDR3, the full variable domain is DVKVTQSSRYLVKRTGEKVFLECVQDMDHENMFWYRQDPGLGLRLIYFSYDVKMKEKGDIPEGYSVSREKKERFSLILESASTNQTSMYLCASSDRDRVSSPLHFGNGTRLTVT.

As concerns this clonotype: One base away lies a much larger clone, so this may be a sequencing read error. J is TRBJ2-1 and V is TRBV30, with TRBD2 identical over 9 bases. Germline V CDR1 and CDR2: GTSNPN, SVGIG (reference sequence). The CDR3 consists of 14 residues. The V segment lost 4 bases and the J segment 12 bases; nucleotides outside the gene matches: 13. Written as DNA, the CDR3 is TGTGCCTGGAACTTCGCGGGAGGGGTTGATGGGCAGTTCTTC. Translated: CAWNFAGGVDGQFF.

The chain combines TRBV19 with TRBJ2-1; 8 bases align to TRBD2. Looked up from germline, CDR1 is LNHDA and CDR2 is SQIVND (reference sequence). Trimming removed 2 bases from V and 8 bases from J; junction bases left unmatched: 5. The CDR3 is made up of 14 amino acids. CDR3 sequence reads: CASSILAGSDEQFF. DNA of the CDR3: TGTGCCAGTAGTATATTAGCGGGATCTGATGAGCAGTTCTTC.

Only a few counts were recorded for this clonotype. The J gene is TRBJ2-5, the V gene TRBV20-1; D tentatively fits TRBD1 or TRBD2 (7 bases each). Per germline, CDR1 DFQATT and CDR2 SNEGSKA (reference sequence). V lost 3 bases, J lost 6 bases, and 14 bases lay in between. The CDR3 is made up of 13 amino acids. The CDR3 reads CSARGEGAKTQYF. For the CDR3, the DNA is TGCAGTGCTAGGGGGGAGGGGGCAAAGACCCAGTACTTC.

About this clonotype itself: A read error may be the cause here, since a much bigger clone is one base away. This chain uses TRBV12-3 or TRBV12-4 with TRBJ2-7; TRBD2 agrees at 9 bases. V trimming: 6 bases; J trimming: 0 bases; junction bases outside the gene matches: 3. CDR3 length equals 14 residues. The CDR3 DNA is TGTGCCAGCAGGCCGACTAGCGGCTCCTACGAGCAGTACTTC. Amino acids: CASRPTSGSYEQYF.

This clonotype showed up just a few times. The J gene is TRBJ1-2, the V gene TRBV6-1; 8 nucleotides match TRBD1. Germline values: CDR1 MNHNS, CDR2 SASEGT. This CDR3 spans 16 amino acids. After removal of 6 bases from V and 2 bases from J, the junction contained 11 bases not matched to a gene. CDR3 bases: TGTGCCAGCAGACGGACAGGGAGGGTAGTCAACTATGGCTACACCTTC. Its translation is CASRRTGRVVNYGYTF.

This clonotype showed up just a few times. The gene calls are TRBV10-3 and TRBJ2-7; TRBD2 might be the D (6 bases). The ends were cut back, 0 bases at V and 3 bases at J, with 6 bases in the middle. This CDR3 has 13 residues. Germline CDR1 reads ENHRY; CDR2 reads SYGVKD. CDR3 protein: CAISESGGYEQYF. Written as DNA, the CDR3 is TGTGCCATCAGTGAGTCGGGGGGCTACGAGCAGTACTTC.